This entry lists 25 T cell receptor beta chains sequenced from one sample in a study of cytomegalovirus exposure and HLA in healthy donors. The study ran its PCR with 60 Vbeta and 13 Jbeta primers. Profiling relied on immunoSEQ multiplex PCR, and the TCRdb table lists in-frame clones only, not all of them. Here the sample spans fewer than 200,000 clones, roughly 68% being singletons. Sequenced: PBMCs. The origin of the receptors is a woman in her twenties or thirties in good health and CMV-seronegative.

The chain uses TRBV6-1 and TRBJ1-1, with a weak D call TRBD1 (6 bases). V lost 1 base and J 11 bases, leaving 26 bases between the germline ends. Germline-derived CDR1 and CDR2 are MNHNS and SASEGT. The CDR3 contains 17 residues. The CDR3 loop reads CASSEDSGAGVTARAFF. In DNA form, the CDR3 reads TGTGCCAGCAGTGAAGATTCTGGGGCAGGGGTTACAGCCCGGGCTTTCTTT.

This rearrangement joins TRBV6-1 to TRBJ1-2; TRBD1 matches 7 bases. Trimming cost V 4 bases and J 4 bases; bases outside gene matches: 6. This CDR3 is 14 amino acids long. Germline-derived CDR1 and CDR2 are MNHNS and SASEGT. CDR3: CASSAGTEGYGYTF. CDR3 nucleotide sequence: TGTGCCAGCAGTGCCGGGACAGAGGGCTATGGCTACACCTTC.

This clone has a single count. This chain connects TRBV5-6 to TRBJ1-2, with a possible D match to TRBD1 (5 bases). The ends were cut back, 4 bases at V and 4 bases at J, with 17 bases in the middle. The CDR3 is 15 amino acids. Germline loops: CDR1 SGHDT, CDR2 YYEEEE. As DNA, the CDR3 is TGTGCCAGCAGCACAAGACAGAGAGTGGGCTATGGCTACACCTTC. Protein: CASSTRQRVGYGYTF.

This chain joins TRBV4-1 and TRBJ2-7; D is perhaps TRBD1 (8 bases). V lost 3 bases and J 2 bases, leaving 14 bases between the germline ends. This CDR3 has 15 residues. Per the germline V gene, CDR1 is MGHRA and CDR2 is YSYEKL. The CDR3 DNA is TGCGCCAGCAGCCATACTACAGGGGGGGCCTACGAGCAGTACTTC. It is translated as CASSHTTGGAYEQYF.

In this sample, this clone turned up once. The gene calls are TRBV7-3 and TRBJ2-5; 9 bases line up with TRBD2. The ends lost 2 bases at V and 5 bases at J; junction bases unmatched: 3. This CDR3 spans 14 amino acids. The germline gives CDR1 SGHTA, CDR2 FQGTGA. The CDR3 loop is CASSLGGGVETQYF. The CDR3 DNA sequence: TGTGCCAGCAGCTTAGGCGGGGGGGTCGAGACCCAGTACTTC. Filled out from reference TRBV7-3 and TRBJ2-5, the complete variable domain reads GAGVSQTPSNKVTEKGKYVELRCDPISGHTALYWYRQSLGQGPEFLIYFQGTGAADDSGLPNDRFFAVRPEGSVSTLKIQRTERGDSAVYLCASSLGGGVETQYFGPGTRLLVL.

Details on this clone: The same CDR3 arises from other DNA sequences in this sample as well. The V call is TRBV27, the J call TRBJ2-7, with 10 positions matching TRBD2. The CDR3 sequence is 14 residues long. J gave up 2 bases and V 2 bases, and 0 bases lay outside the gene matches. Germline V gives CDR1 MNHEY, CDR2 SMNVEV (reference sequence). The CDR3 reads CASSLSGRAYEQYF. In nucleotides, the CDR3 is TGTGCCAGCAGTTTAAGCGGGAGGGCCTACGAGCAGTACTTC.

This clone was counted only a few times. The chain joins TRBV6-5 to TRBJ2-4; the match to TRBD2 covers 9 bases. V lost 6 bases to trimming and J lost 3 bases; unmatched junction nucleotides: 3. Germline CDR1 is MNHEY and CDR2 is SVGAGI. The CDR3 length is 14 residues. DNA of the CDR3: TGTGCCAGCAGCCGGACTAGCGTCAAAAACATTCAGTACTTC. Translating it yields CASSRTSVKNIQYF.

Here the CDR3 reads CASSFREAFF. CDR3 bases: TGTGCCAGCAGCTTCCGTGAAGCTTTCTTT. This sequence joins TRBV7-9 and TRBJ1-1; no clear D gene. The V end lost 3 bases, the J end lost 7 bases, and 3 bases lay between the germline ends. This CDR3 comprises 10 residues. Germline loops: CDR1 SEHNR, CDR2 FQNEAQ (reference sequence).

The gene calls are TRBV18 and TRBJ2-3, with 7 bases that match TRBD2. The ends lost 6 bases at V and 1 base at J; junction bases unmatched: 7. The CDR3 has 15 residues. CDR1 and CDR2 from the germline V gene are KGHSH and LQKENI. The CDR3 here is CASSQTSMGTDTQYF. CDR3 nucleotides: TGTGCCAGCTCCCAGACTAGCATGGGCACAGATACGCAGTATTTT.

The J gene is TRBJ1-5, the V gene TRBV4-2; the D is unclear. Germline V gene lookup returns CDR1 LGHNA and CDR2 YNFKEQ. The CDR3 totals 14 residues. Trimming pared 0 bases from V and 6 bases from J, leaving 9 bases between. CDR3 sequence (DNA): TGTGCCAGCAGCCAAGATCCAATTCCTCAGCCCCAGCATTTT. Translating gives CASSQDPIPQPQHF.

A remark on this clone: This specimen includes other DNA sequences encoding the same CDR3. The rearrangement joins TRBV5-4 to TRBJ2-1; 10 nucleotides match TRBD1. Germline V gives CDR1 SGHNT, CDR2 YYREEE (reference sequence). The trim removed 0 bases at V and 4 bases at J, leaving 1 base unmatched. The CDR3 spans 15 residues. CDR3 sequence reads: CASSLGTGGYNEQFF. CDR3 DNA: TGTGCCAGCAGCTTGGGGACAGGGGGTTACAATGAGCAGTTCTTC.

J is TRBJ2-1 and V is TRBV2, with 9 bases aligning to TRBD1. CDR1 is SNHLY, CDR2 FYNNEI, per germline. CDR3 length: 16 residues. The ends lost 4 bases at V and 7 bases at J; junction bases unmatched: 11. This CDR3 reads CASSVKIRDRVNEQFF. The CDR3 DNA follows: TGTGCCAGCAGTGTTAAGATTCGGGACAGGGTGAATGAGCAGTTCTTC.

A few counts support this clone. The chain recombines TRBV6-5 with TRBJ2-7; 9 nucleotides align to TRBD1. CDR1 MNHEY and CDR2 SVGAGI come from the germline V gene. V gave up 0 bases and J gave up 5 bases; unmatched junction bases: 8. The CDR3 spans 16 residues. CDR3 region: CASSYSNRGRSDEQYF. For the CDR3, the DNA is TGTGCCAGCAGTTACTCAAACAGGGGGCGGTCGGACGAGCAGTACTTC.

This clone was seen only a few times. A read error may produce the germline difference seen at one junction end. The V call is TRBV7-6, the J call TRBJ2-2; D may be TRBD1 or TRBD2 (6 bases each). The germline V gene has CDR1 SGHVS and CDR2 FNYEAQ. The CDR3 has 16 residues. CDR3 region: CASSLAYRVGTGELFF. In DNA, the CDR3 is TGTGCCAGCAGCCTAGCGTACAGGGTCGGAACCGGGGAGCTGTTTTTT.

This chain joins TRBV19 and TRBJ1-1; D remains ambiguous. Trimming removed 4 bases from V and 0 bases from J, with 12 bases in between. This CDR3 region has 15 residues. CDR1 is LNHDA and CDR2 is SQIVND in the germline V gene (reference sequence). The CDR3 coding sequence is TGTGCCAGTAGTACGGCGGGAGGTCTGAACACTGAAGCTTTCTTT. Translating it yields CASSTAGGLNTEAFF.

This clone has only a few counts. This chain joins TRBV19 and TRBJ1-5; 8 bases are a match to TRBD1. This CDR3 contains 15 residues. J was trimmed by 7 bases and V by 5 bases; bases with no gene match: 10. From germline, CDR1 is LNHDA and CDR2 SQIVND (reference sequence). This CDR3 is CASSRDRTLGQPQHF. The CDR3 bases are TGTGCCAGTAGTCGGGACAGGACCCTCGGGCAGCCCCAGCATTTT.

This chain connects TRBV5-1 to TRBJ1-1; 11 bases map to TRBD1. The germline V gene encodes CDR1 SGHRS and CDR2 YFSETQ. The ends lost 2 bases at V and 3 bases at J; junction bases unmatched: 9. The CDR3 is 17 amino acids. CDR3 nucleotides: TGCGCCAGCAGCTTTCCGGGACAGGGGGGCAGATACACTGAAGCTTTCTTT. This sequence encodes CASSFPGQGGRYTEAFF.

The chain couples TRBV5-1 to TRBJ1-5, with 7 bases lining up with TRBD1. The V segment lost 4 bases and the J segment 5 bases; nucleotides outside the gene matches: 6. The CDR3 consists of 14 residues. Germline V lookup: CDR1 SGHRS, CDR2 YFSETQ. The CDR3 is CASSPGQVDQPQHF. The CDR3 DNA reads TGCGCCAGCAGCCCAGGACAGGTGGATCAGCCCCAGCATTTT.

V gene TRBV5-1 combines with J gene TRBJ2-7; TRBD2 matches at 13 bases. CDR3 length: 16 residues. Germline CDR1 reads SGHRS; CDR2 reads YFSETQ. V shed 4 bases, J shed 0 bases, and the junction held 4 bases outside the gene matches. CDR3 residues: CASSQTSGRGSYEQYF. As DNA, the CDR3 is TGCGCCAGCAGCCAAACTAGCGGGAGGGGCTCCTACGAGCAGTACTTC.

Here the CDR3 reads CASTGGAVGHPSTDTQYF. In nucleotides, the CDR3 is TGTGCCAGCACAGGGGGTGCGGTGGGTCACCCTAGCACAGATACGCAGTATTTT. The chain carries TRBV19 and TRBJ2-3; 8 bases are a match to TRBD1. Germline V gene lookup returns CDR1 LNHDA and CDR2 SQIVND (reference sequence). The CDR3 length is 18 residues. V was clipped by 9 bases and J by 0 bases; unmatched bases: 17.

The V gene is TRBV13, the J gene TRBJ2-4, with a possible D match to TRBD1 (6 bases). The CDR3 extends over 14 amino acids. CDR1 PRHDT and CDR2 FYEKMQ come from the germline V gene (reference sequence). Trimming took 3 bases from V and 6 from J, leaving 12 bases between them. The CDR3 reads CASSFLGQLNIQYF. The DNA of the CDR3 is TGTGCCAGCAGCTTTCTCGGACAGTTAAACATTCAGTACTTC.

The chain joins TRBV11-3 to TRBJ2-1; TRBD2 might be the D (5 bases). The ends were cut back, 2 bases at V and 2 bases at J, with 7 bases in the middle. Germline V gene lookup returns CDR1 SGHNT and CDR2 YENEEA. CDR3 size: 14 residues. The CDR3 sequence: CASSLSGTYNEQFF. In DNA form, the CDR3 reads TGTGCCAGCAGCTTATCGGGAACCTACAATGAGCAGTTCTTC.

The chain uses TRBV2 and TRBJ2-1; tentatively, D is TRBD1 (5 bases). Germline V gene data show CDR1 as SNHLY and CDR2 as FYNNEI. The CDR3 has 12 residues. Trimming removed 11 bases at V and 6 bases at J, with 14 bases between. The DNA of the CDR3 is TGTGCCTGCATGGGGCCTGGCAATGAGCAGTTCTTC. This encodes CACMGPGNEQFF.

The sample holds one count of this clone. The chain carries TRBV19 and TRBJ1-1, with 9 bases identical to TRBD1. V shed 5 bases and J 1 base; nucleotides not matched to a gene: 11. This CDR3 region has 17 residues. Germline loops: CDR1 LNHDA, CDR2 SQIVND (reference sequence). CDR3 DNA: TGTGCCAGTAGTCCCGCGGTCCTGGGACAGGGGAACACTGAAGCTTTCTTT. It codes for CASSPAVLGQGNTEAFF.

V gene TRBV2 combines with J gene TRBJ2-1; 11 bases agree with TRBD1. Germline V gene data show CDR1 as SNHLY and CDR2 as FYNNEI. The CDR3 is 14 amino acids. The V segment lost 2 bases and the J segment 9 bases; nucleotides outside the gene matches: 3. DNA for the CDR3: TGTGCCAGCAGTGAACGGACAGGGGGCGGTGAGCAGTTCTTC. This encodes CASSERTGGGEQFF.